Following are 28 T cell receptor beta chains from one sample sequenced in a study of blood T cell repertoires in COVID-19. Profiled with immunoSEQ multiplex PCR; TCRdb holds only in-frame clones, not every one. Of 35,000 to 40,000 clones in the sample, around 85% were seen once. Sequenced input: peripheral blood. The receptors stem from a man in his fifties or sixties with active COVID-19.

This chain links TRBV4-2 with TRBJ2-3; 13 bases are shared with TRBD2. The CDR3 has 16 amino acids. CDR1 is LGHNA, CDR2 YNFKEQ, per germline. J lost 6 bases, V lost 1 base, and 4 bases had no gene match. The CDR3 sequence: CASSQGTSGGSDTQYF. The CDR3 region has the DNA TGTGCCAGCAGCCAAGGGACTAGCGGGGGATCGGATACGCAGTATTTT.

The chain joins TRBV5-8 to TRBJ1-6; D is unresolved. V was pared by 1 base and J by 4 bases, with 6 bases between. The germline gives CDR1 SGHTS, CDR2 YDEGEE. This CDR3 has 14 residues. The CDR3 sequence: CASSLRVYNSPLHF. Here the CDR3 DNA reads TGTGCCAGCAGCTTGCGTGTATATAATTCACCCCTCCACTTT. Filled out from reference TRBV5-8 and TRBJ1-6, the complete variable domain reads EAGVTQSPTHLIKTRGQQATLRCSPISGHTSVYWYQQALGLGLQFLLWYDEGEERNRGNFPPRFSGRQFPNYSSELNVNALELEDSALYLCASSLRVYNSPLHFGNGTRLTVT.

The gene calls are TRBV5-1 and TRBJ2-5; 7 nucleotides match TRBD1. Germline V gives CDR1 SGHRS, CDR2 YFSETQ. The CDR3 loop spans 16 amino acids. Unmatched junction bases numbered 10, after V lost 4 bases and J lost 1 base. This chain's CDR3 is CASSQNRGPPQETQYF. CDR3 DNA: TGCGCCAGCAGCCAAAACAGGGGACCCCCCCAAGAGACCCAGTACTTC.

The CDR3 nucleotides are TGTGCCAGCAGTTACTCTGGGGGCCTCTCCTACGAGCAGTACTTC. This codes for CASSYSGGLSYEQYF. The chain is built from TRBV6-5 and TRBJ2-7, with D perhaps TRBD1 (6 bases). The CDR3 has 15 amino acids. From germline, CDR1 is MNHEY and CDR2 SVGAGI. V lost 0 bases and J lost 0, with 9 bases in between.

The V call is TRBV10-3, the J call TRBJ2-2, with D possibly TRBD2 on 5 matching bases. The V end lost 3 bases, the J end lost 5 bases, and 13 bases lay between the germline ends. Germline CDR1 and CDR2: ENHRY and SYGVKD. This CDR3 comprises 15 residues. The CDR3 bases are TGTGCCATCAGTGATGCGGGTTTGGGGACCGGGGAGCTGTTTTTT. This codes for CAISDAGLGTGELFF.

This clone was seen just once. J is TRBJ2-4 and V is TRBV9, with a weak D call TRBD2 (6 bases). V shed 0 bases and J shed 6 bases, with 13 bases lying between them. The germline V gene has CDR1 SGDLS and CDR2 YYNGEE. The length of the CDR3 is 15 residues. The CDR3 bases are TGTGCCAGCAGCGTAGAGGCGGGGACGGTAAACATTCAGTACTTC. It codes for CASSVEAGTVNIQYF.

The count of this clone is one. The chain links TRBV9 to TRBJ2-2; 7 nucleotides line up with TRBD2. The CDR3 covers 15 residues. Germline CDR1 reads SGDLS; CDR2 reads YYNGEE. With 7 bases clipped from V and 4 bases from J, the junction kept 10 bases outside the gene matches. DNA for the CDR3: TGTGCCAGCTCAATATTGTCGGGGGGCACCGGGGAGCTGTTTTTT. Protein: CASSILSGGTGELFF.

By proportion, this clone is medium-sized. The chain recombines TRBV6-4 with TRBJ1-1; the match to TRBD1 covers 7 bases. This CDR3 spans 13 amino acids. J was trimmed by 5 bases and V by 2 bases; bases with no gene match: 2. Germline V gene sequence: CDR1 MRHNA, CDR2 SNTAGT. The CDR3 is CASSDPTGTEAFF. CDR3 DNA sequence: TGTGCCAGCAGTGACCCGACAGGGACTGAAGCTTTCTTT.

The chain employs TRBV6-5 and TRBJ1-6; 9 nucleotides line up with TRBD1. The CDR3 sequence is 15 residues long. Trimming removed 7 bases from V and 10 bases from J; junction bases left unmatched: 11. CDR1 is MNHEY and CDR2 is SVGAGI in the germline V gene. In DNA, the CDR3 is TGTGCCAGCACCAACGGGGACAGGGAGGGATCACCCCTCCACTTT. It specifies CASTNGDREGSPLHF.

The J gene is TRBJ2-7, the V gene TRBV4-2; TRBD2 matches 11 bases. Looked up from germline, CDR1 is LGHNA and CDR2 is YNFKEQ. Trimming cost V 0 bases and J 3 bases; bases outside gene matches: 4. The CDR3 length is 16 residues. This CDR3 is CASSQDGLAGGYEQYF. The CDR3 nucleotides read TGTGCCAGCAGCCAAGATGGCCTAGCGGGGGGCTACGAGCAGTACTTC.

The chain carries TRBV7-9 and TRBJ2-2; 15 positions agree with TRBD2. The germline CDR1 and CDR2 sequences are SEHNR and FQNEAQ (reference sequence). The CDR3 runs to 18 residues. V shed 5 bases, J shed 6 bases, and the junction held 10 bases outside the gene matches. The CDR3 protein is CASSLPSWTSGGAGELFF. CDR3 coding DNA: TGTGCCAGCAGCCTCCCCTCTTGGACTAGCGGGGGGGCCGGGGAGCTGTTTTTT. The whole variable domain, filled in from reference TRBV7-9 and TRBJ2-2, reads DTGVSQNPRHKITKRGQNVTFRCDPISEHNRLYWYRQTLGQGPEFLTYFQNEAQLEKSRLLSDRFSAERPKGSFSTLEIQRTEQGDSAMYLCASSLPSWTSGGAGELFFGEGSRLTVL.

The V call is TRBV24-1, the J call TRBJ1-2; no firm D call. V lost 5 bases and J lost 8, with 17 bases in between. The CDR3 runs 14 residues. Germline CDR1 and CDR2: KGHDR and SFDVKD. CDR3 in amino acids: CATSGQPTSSGYTF. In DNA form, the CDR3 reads TGTGCCACCAGTGGACAACCCACTTCAAGCGGCTACACCTTC.

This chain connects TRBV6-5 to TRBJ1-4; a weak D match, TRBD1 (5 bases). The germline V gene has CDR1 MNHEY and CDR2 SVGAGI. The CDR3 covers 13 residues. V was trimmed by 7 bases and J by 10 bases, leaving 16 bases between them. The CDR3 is CASTSGGFVKLFF. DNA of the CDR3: TGTGCCAGCACTTCGGGGGGATTCGTAAAACTGTTTTTT.

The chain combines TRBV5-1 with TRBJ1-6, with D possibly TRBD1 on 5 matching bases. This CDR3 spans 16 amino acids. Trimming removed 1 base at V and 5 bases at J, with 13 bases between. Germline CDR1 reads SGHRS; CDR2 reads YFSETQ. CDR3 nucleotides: TGCGCCAGCAGCTTGCAGGGAGGTATCAATAATTCACCCCTCCACTTT. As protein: CASSLQGGINNSPLHF.

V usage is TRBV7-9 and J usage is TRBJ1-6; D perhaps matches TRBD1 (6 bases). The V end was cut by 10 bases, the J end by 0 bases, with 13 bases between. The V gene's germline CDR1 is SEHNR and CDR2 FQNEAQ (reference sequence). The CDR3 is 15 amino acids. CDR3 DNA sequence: TGTGCCACCAGAGACAGGAGCTCCTATAATTCACCCCTCCACTTT. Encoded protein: CATRDRSSYNSPLHF. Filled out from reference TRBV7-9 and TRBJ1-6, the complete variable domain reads DTGVSQNPRHKITKRGQNVTFRCDPISEHNRLYWYRQTLGQGPEFLTYFQNEAQLEKSRLLSDRFSAERPKGSFSTLEIQRTEQGDSAMYLCATRDRSSYNSPLHFGNGTRLTVT.

In DNA, the CDR3 is TGTGCCAGCAGCTTGCGGGGGGCGTACGAGCAGTACTTC. This gives the protein CASSLRGAYEQYF. The rearrangement links TRBV5-4 to TRBJ2-7, with a possible D match to TRBD2 (7 bases). The germline gives CDR1 SGHNT, CDR2 YYREEE (reference sequence). The CDR3 loop spans 13 amino acids. The germline V and J ends were trimmed by 1 base and 4 bases, with 9 bases remaining between them.

The CDR3 DNA sequence: TGTGCCATCAGTGAGTCAGGGGGCGCGGTAGGTCAGCCCCAGCATTTT. This translates into CAISESGGAVGQPQHF. The chain joins TRBV10-3 to TRBJ1-5; 7 bases map to TRBD1. Germline CDR1 and CDR2: ENHRY and SYGVKD. CDR3 length: 16 residues. With 0 bases clipped from V and 6 bases from J, the junction kept 8 bases outside the gene matches.

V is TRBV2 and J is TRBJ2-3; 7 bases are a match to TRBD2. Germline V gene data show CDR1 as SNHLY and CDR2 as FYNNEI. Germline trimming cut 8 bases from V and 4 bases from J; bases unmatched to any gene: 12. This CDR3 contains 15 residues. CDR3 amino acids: CASGLRTSFADTQYF. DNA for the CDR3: TGTGCCAGCGGCCTAAGGACTAGTTTCGCAGATACGCAGTATTTT.

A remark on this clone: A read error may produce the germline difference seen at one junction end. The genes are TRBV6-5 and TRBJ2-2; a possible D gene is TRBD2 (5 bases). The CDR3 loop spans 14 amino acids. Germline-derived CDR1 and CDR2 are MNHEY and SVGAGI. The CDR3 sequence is CVSSSIGITGELFF. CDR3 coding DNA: TGTGTCAGCAGTTCGATCGGGATAACCGGGGAGCTGTTTTTT.

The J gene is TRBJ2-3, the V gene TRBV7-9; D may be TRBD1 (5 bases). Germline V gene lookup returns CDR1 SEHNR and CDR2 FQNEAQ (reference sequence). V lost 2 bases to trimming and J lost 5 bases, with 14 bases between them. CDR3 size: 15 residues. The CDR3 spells CASSLPQQAKDTQYF. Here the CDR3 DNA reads TGTGCCAGCAGCTTACCCCAACAGGCTAAAGATACGCAGTATTTT.

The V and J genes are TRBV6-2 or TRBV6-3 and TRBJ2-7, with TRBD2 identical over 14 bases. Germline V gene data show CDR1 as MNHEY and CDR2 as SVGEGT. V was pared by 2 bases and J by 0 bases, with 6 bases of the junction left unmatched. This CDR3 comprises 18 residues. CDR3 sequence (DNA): TGTGCCAGCAGTTACGACGGACTAGCGGGGGGACACTCCTACGAGCAGTACTTC. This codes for CASSYDGLAGGHSYEQYF.

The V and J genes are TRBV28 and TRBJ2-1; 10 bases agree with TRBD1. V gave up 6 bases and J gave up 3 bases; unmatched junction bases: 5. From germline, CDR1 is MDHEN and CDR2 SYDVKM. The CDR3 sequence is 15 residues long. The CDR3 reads CASSRQGAIYNEQFF. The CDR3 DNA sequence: TGTGCCAGCAGCCGACAGGGGGCCATCTACAATGAGCAGTTCTTC.

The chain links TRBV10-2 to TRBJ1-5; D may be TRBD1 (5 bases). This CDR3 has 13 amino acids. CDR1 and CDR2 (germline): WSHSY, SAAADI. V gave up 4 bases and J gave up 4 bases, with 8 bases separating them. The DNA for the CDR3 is TGCGCCAGCAGTGGTCGGGGGAATCAGCCCCAGCATTTT. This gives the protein CASSGRGNQPQHF.

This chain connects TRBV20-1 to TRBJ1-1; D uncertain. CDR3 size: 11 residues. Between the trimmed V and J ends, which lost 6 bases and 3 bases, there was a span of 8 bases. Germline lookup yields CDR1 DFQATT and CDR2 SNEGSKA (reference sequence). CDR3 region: CSAPGYTEAFF. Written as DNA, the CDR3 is TGCAGTGCCCCGGGGTACACTGAAGCTTTCTTT.

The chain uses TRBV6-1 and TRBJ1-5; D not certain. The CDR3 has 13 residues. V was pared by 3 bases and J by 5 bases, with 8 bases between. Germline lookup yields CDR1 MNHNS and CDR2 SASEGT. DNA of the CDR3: TGTGCCAGCAGTGATCTCGGAGATCAGCCCCAGCATTTT. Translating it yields CASSDLGDQPQHF.

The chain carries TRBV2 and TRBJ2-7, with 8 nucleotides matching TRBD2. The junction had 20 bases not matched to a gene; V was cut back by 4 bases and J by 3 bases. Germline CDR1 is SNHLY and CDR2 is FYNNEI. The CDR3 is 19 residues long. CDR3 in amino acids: CASSVLPRTSNVAGYEQYF. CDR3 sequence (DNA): TGTGCCAGCAGTGTTCTACCGCGGACTAGCAACGTAGCGGGCTACGAGCAGTACTTC.

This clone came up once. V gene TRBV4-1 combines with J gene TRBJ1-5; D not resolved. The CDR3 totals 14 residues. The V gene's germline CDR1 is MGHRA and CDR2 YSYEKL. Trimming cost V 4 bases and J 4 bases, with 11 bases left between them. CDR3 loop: CASSPREGNQPQHF. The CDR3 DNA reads TGCGCCAGCAGCCCCCGGGAGGGAAATCAGCCCCAGCATTTT.

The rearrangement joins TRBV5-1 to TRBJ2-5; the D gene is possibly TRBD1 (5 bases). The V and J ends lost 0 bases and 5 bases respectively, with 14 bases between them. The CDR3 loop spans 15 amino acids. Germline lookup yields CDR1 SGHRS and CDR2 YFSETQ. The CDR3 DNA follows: TGCGCCAGCAGCTTGGCCGGCCAGGGTGGCGAGACCCAGTACTTC. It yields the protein CASSLAGQGGETQYF.